This note documents a single TCR beta chain sequence. Its antigen remains unknown. This sample is drawn from a study of cytomegalovirus exposure and HLA in healthy donors. The study, taken as a whole, reports: A later analysis reported that several of the most significant clusters appeared to be linked to common viral pathogens, among them Epstein-Barr virus.

PCR used 60 Vbeta primers and 13 Jbeta primers. Sequencing was performed with immunoSEQ multiplex PCR; in TCRdb, only in-frame clones are kept and a portion is missing. This table has roughly 93,000 clones, around 80% appearing once. With V trimmed by 4 bases and J by 2 bases, 4 bases remained unmatched. Per germline, CDR1 SGHNT and CDR2 YYREEE (reference sequence). The CDR3 has 14 residues. The chain is built from TRBV5-4 and TRBJ2-3; 7 bases map to TRBD2. The clonotype was recovered from a human donor in good health. Material: PBMCs. This CDR3 reads CASSAGGYTDTQYF. Written as DNA, the CDR3 is TGTGCCAGCAGCGCCGGGGGGTACACAGATACGCAGTATTTT.